Listed below are T cell receptor beta chains from one sample, sequenced in a study of CD8 T cells in ankylosing spondylitis. TCRdb redid the calling of the 5' RACE reads with MiXCR, one entry per CDR3 protein. The sample has 30,000 to 45,000 distinct CDR3 sequences, about an eighth seen once; the top ten hold 32%. Sequencing was carried out using synovial fluid, either unsorted or a sorted T cell fraction (not recorded which). The receptors derive from a male donor with ankylosing spondylitis. The CDR3 runs from the conserved cysteine through the conserved F or W. A D gene is named only where the DNA matches it firmly. Size tells how often a clone was seen (once, few, many) or the class of an expanded clone, and some rows leave it out.

TRBJ1-6	-	TRBV24-1	14	few	TGTGCCAGTGATGCGACGGTTTATAATTCACCCCTCCACTTT	CASDATVYNSPLHF
TRBJ1-1	-	TRBV20-1	12	many	TGCAGTGCTAGCCGGGGGGAGCTTGAAGCTTTCTTT	CSASRGELEAFF
TRBJ1-5	-	TRBV12-3/TRBV12-4	13	many	TGTGCCAGCAGCTCTCATACAGATCAGCCCCAGCATTTT	CASSSHTDQPQHF
TRBJ1-2	TRBD1	TRBV7-2	15	many	TGTGCCAGCAGGACTGCCGGGACAGCTTCCTATGGCTACACCTTC	CASRTAGTASYGYTF
TRBJ2-1	TRBD2	TRBV2	15	-	TGTGCCAGCAGTGGAGCTAGCGGGAGACCCACTGAGCAGTTCTTC	CASSGASGRPTEQFF
TRBJ2-3	TRBD2	TRBV7-9	16	medium-sized	TGTGCCAGCAGCTTAGGACTAGCGGGAGAGCCAGATACGCAGTATTTT	CASSLGLAGEPDTQYF
TRBJ2-1	TRBD1	TRBV12-3/TRBV12-4	16	-	TGTGCCAGCAGTTTAGGGTGGGACAGCGCGATCAATGAGCAGTTCTTC	CASSLGWDSAINEQFF
TRBJ2-7	TRBD1	TRBV6-2/TRBV6-3	15	-	TGTGCCAGCAGTCCTGAGGACAGGACAAACTACGAGCAGTACTTC	CASSPEDRTNYEQYF
TRBJ2-3	-	TRBV5-1	15	-	TGCGCCAGCAGCTTTCATGTTATGGGTACGGATACGCAGTATTTT	CASSFHVMGTDTQYF
TRBJ2-5	-	TRBV25-1	13	few	TGTGCCAGCACACCCCAGGGGAAGGAGACCCAGTACTTC	CASTPQGKETQYF
TRBJ2-1	-	TRBV5-1	16	few	TGCGCCAGCAGCTTCCCAAGCGAGGGGGATATTAATGAGCAGTTCTTC	CASSFPSEGDINEQFF
TRBJ2-7	TRBD1	TRBV25-1	13	-	TGTGCCAGCAGTGTAGGGACAGGGTACGAGCAGTACTTC	CASSVGTGYEQYF
TRBJ1-1	-	TRBV5-6	14	-	TGTGCCAGCAGCTTGGAAGGCGGGAACACTGAAGCTTTCTTT	CASSLEGGNTEAFF
TRBJ2-1	TRBD2	TRBV6-5	15	-	TGTGCCAGCAGTTCAGGTAGCGGGGGGGGGAATGAGCAGTTCTTC	CASSSGSGGGNEQFF
TRBJ2-7	TRBD2	TRBV20-1	14	-	TGCAGTGCTAGGGGGGAGGGCTCGGATTACGAGCAGTACTTC	CSARGEGSDYEQYF
TRBJ1-1	-	TRBV4-3	16	-	TGCGCCAGCGGAAATTTAGGCGTACGCTTGAACACTGAAGCTTTCTTT	CASGNLGVRLNTEAFF
TRBJ2-2	TRBD1	TRBV7-9	15	-	TGTGCCAGCAGCCCGGACAGGGTCTACACCGGGGAGCTGTTTTTT	CASSPDRVYTGELFF
TRBJ2-7	TRBD2	TRBV7-6	15	-	TGTGCCAGCACCCTCCTGAGCGGGAGCTCGGGCGAGCAGTACTTC	CASTLLSGSSGEQYF
TRBJ2-1	-	TRBV7-9	11	few	TGTGCCAGCAGCCGGCTGGTAGAGCAGTTCTTC	CASSRLVEQFF
TRBJ2-7	-	TRBV15	14	many	TGTGCCACCAGCAGCTTTTCTAGCTCCTACGAGCAGTACTTC	CATSSFSSSYEQYF
TRBJ2-2	-	TRBV2	13	few	TGTGCCAGCAGGGCCGACATTGCCGGGGAGCTGTTTTTT	CASRADIAGELFF
TRBJ2-7	-	TRBV19	14	-	TGTGCCAGCCCTACCAAGGGTAGCTCCTACGAGCAGTACTTC	CASPTKGSSYEQYF
TRBJ1-5	-	TRBV24-1	13	-	TGTGCCACCAGTGAGCATCTAAATCAGCCCCAGCATTTT	CATSEHLNQPQHF
TRBJ2-3	-	TRBV11-2	14	-	TGTGCCAGCAGCTTAGTCGTACCCACAGATACGCAGTATTTT	CASSLVVPTDTQYF
TRBJ2-7	TRBD1	TRBV6-2/TRBV6-3	15	few	TGTGCCAGCCAAACCCGAGTGGGACAGCCCTACGAGCAGTACTTC	CASQTRVGQPYEQYF
TRBJ2-1	-	TRBV12-3/TRBV12-4	12	few	TGTGCCAGCACTCCCAACCGGATTGAGCAGTTCTTC	CASTPNRIEQFF
TRBJ1-1	-	TRBV6-1	14	-	TGTGCCAGCAGCCCGGACCGGCGTTACACTGAAGCTTTCTTT	CASSPDRRYTEAFF